This T cell receptor (beta chain) was recorded in a study of beta chain features in type 1 diabetes. Germline CDR1 reads LNHDA; CDR2 reads SQIVND (reference sequence). This CDR3 spans 15 amino acids. With 7 bases clipped from V and 4 bases from J, the junction kept 10 bases outside the gene matches. The study, taken as a whole, reports: For Type 1 diabetes patients, all four CD4+ subsets carried TCRB CDR3s that were moderately but significantly shorter. PCR might favor shorter templates, equally in patients and controls.

About this clone itself: The antigen remains undetermined.

Sequenced material consisted of expressed TCRB transcripts (all of the isolated RNA was reverse transcribed). The protocol was immunoSEQ multiplex PCR, while the TCRdb copy is restricted to in-frame clones and leaves out a portion. Of just over 15,000 clones in the sample, less than 50% were seen once. The chain links TRBV19 to TRBJ1-5; 7 positions agree with TRBD1. Input material: stem cell memory CD4+ T cells from blood. This TCR was sampled from a woman aged 40 to 50 in good health. Written as DNA, the CDR3 is TGTGCCAGTACCGTACAGGGGTGGTATAATCAGCCCCAGCATTTT. Encoded protein: CASTVQGWYNQPQHF.